This entry lists 21 T cell receptor beta chains sequenced from one sample in a study of blood T cell repertoires in COVID-19. Here immunoSEQ multiplex PCR was the method, and the copy in TCRdb shows in-frame clones only, minus some. The table includes approximately 500,000 clones, roughly 88% detected once. The sequencing sample was made of peripheral blood. The source is a human donor in a cohort sampled during active COVID-19.

V usage is TRBV6-5 and J usage is TRBJ2-7, with no clear D. V gave up 5 bases and J gave up 0 bases, with 11 bases separating them. This CDR3 is 14 amino acids long. Germline V lookup: CDR1 MNHEY, CDR2 SVGAGI. CDR3 DNA: TGTGCCAGCAGTCCATACACGGGCTCCTACGAGCAGTACTTC. It codes for CASSPYTGSYEQYF.

This chain joins TRBV4-2 and TRBJ2-2, with a weak D call TRBD2 (5 bases). CDR1 is LGHNA, CDR2 YNFKEQ, per germline. The CDR3 is 14 amino acids. V was shortened by 4 bases and J by 6 bases, with 12 bases between the two germline ends. CDR3 loop: CASSPRNGAGELFF. The DNA of the CDR3 is TGTGCCAGCAGCCCTCGGAACGGGGCCGGGGAGCTGTTTTTT.

The chain uses TRBV7-6 and TRBJ2-7, with D tentatively TRBD2 (6 bases). The CDR3 length is 16 residues. From germline, CDR1 is SGHVS and CDR2 FNYEAQ. With 0 bases removed from V and 1 base from J, the gap between germline ends came to 13 bases. DNA of the CDR3: TGTGCCAGCAGCTTAGCACCTCAAGGAGGGTCCTACGAGCAGTACTTC. Protein product: CASSLAPQGGSYEQYF. Drawing the rest from reference TRBV7-6 and TRBJ2-7, the complete variable domain is GAGVSQSPRYKVTKRGQDVALRCDPISGHVSLYWYRQALGQGPEFLTYFNYEAQQDKSGLPNDRFSAERPEGSISTLTIQRTEQRDSAMYRCASSLAPQGGSYEQYFGPGTRLTVT.

The chain uses TRBV4-2 and TRBJ1-2; tentative D call: TRBD1 (5 bases). The CDR3 covers 15 residues. Germline V gene lookup returns CDR1 LGHNA and CDR2 YNFKEQ. Trimming stripped 0 bases from V and 8 bases from J, with 16 bases between. The CDR3 nucleotides read TGTGCCAGCAGCCAAGAGGGACTAACCGGAGGGGGCTACACCTTC. Protein product: CASSQEGLTGGGYTF.

The chain combines TRBV4-2 with TRBJ1-3; tentative D call: TRBD1 (5 bases). The CDR3 has 17 amino acids. Trimming cost V 4 bases and J 2 bases, with 18 bases left between them. Germline CDR1 is LGHNA and CDR2 is YNFKEQ. The CDR3 loop is CASSPGGRTVTGNTIYF. CDR3 nucleotides: TGTGCCAGCAGCCCCGGGGGTCGGACGGTCACTGGAAACACCATATATTTT.

CDR3 residues: CASSFGLGGYGYTF. The CDR3 DNA sequence: TGTGCCAGCAGCTTTGGCCTCGGGGGCTATGGCTACACCTTC. V gene TRBV7-8 combines with J gene TRBJ1-2; the D gene is possibly TRBD1 (5 bases). Trimming shortened V by 3 bases and J by 4 bases, and 12 bases separated the two germline ends. Looked up from germline, CDR1 is SGHVS and CDR2 is FQNEAQ. The CDR3 runs 14 residues.

The chain links TRBV18 to TRBJ1-1; 7 nucleotides align to TRBD1. Germline trimming cut 6 bases from V and 1 base from J; bases unmatched to any gene: 5. The germline CDR1 and CDR2 sequences are KGHSH and LQKENI. CDR3 length: 14 residues. The CDR3 DNA follows: TGTGCCAGCTCGGGGGACAGTTCGAACACTGAAGCTTTCTTT. Protein sequence: CASSGDSSNTEAFF.

The chain has TRBV20-1 and TRBJ2-5, with D uncertain. V shed 0 bases and J shed 5 bases, with 4 bases lying between them. There are 11 residues in the CDR3. Germline V gene lookup returns CDR1 DFQATT and CDR2 SNEGSKA (reference sequence). The CDR3: CSAREGETQYF. The CDR3 DNA is TGCAGTGCTAGAGAGGGCGAGACCCAGTACTTC.

The chain links TRBV23-1 to TRBJ1-1; tentatively, D is TRBD1 (5 bases). TRBV23-1 is an ORF; its function is uncertain. Trimming took 8 bases from V and 0 from J, leaving 19 bases between them. This CDR3 contains 16 residues. The CDR3 loop reads CASSQGSGPLNTEAFF. In DNA form, the CDR3 reads TGCGCCAGCTCTCAGGGCAGTGGGCCCCTGAACACTGAAGCTTTCTTT.

About this clone itself: The DNA is omitted, as the CDR3 cannot be located on it reliably, and the CDR3 follows TCRdb's listing. The chain joins TRBV7-3 to TRBJ1-6. Germline CDR1 SGHTA, CDR2 FQGTGA. The CDR3 is made up of 17 amino acids, end residues included. The CDR3 spells CASSTSGSLLDNSPLHF.

A few counts support this clone. The chain carries TRBV16 and TRBJ1-2; no reliable D call. Germline CDR1 KGHSY, CDR2 FQNENV. CDR3 length equals 13 residues. V gave up 4 bases and J gave up 3 bases, with 9 bases separating them. The CDR3 DNA sequence: TGTGCCAGCAGCCGGAGGGATGACTATGGCTACACCTTC. Its protein is CASSRRDDYGYTF.

This clone was recorded only once. The chain carries TRBV7-9 and TRBJ1-2; possible D gene TRBD1, 6 bases. The CDR3 has 14 amino acids. V was cut by 3 bases and J by 2 bases, with 10 bases left in between. Germline-derived CDR1 and CDR2 are SEHNR and FQNEAQ (reference sequence). The CDR3 is CASSLDSVNYGYTF. The CDR3 nucleotides are TGTGCCAGCAGCTTGGACAGCGTAAACTATGGCTACACCTTC.

The table lists this clone with a count of one. The V gene is TRBV27, the J gene TRBJ2-3; 8 bases are shared with TRBD2. CDR3 size: 17 residues. From germline, CDR1 is MNHEY and CDR2 SMNVEV (reference sequence). With 8 bases clipped from V and 6 bases from J, the junction kept 19 bases outside the gene matches. In DNA, the CDR3 is TGTGCCAGCCACGGTCGGGCTAGCGGGCTGAGGGACGATACGCAGTATTTT. It codes for CASHGRASGLRDDTQYF.

CDR3 nucleotides: TGCGCCAGCAGCTTGGGTTCGCGGACAGTTTCACCCTACGAGCAGTACTTC. It codes for CASSLGSRTVSPYEQYF. The chain is built from TRBV5-1 and TRBJ2-7, with D possibly TRBD1 on 6 matching bases. V dropped 0 bases and J dropped 2 bases, with 18 bases sitting between them. Germline CDR1 reads SGHRS; CDR2 reads YFSETQ. This CDR3 spans 17 amino acids.

The chain links TRBV9 to TRBJ1-6, with 10 bases that match TRBD1. Germline loops: CDR1 SGDLS, CDR2 YYNGEE. This CDR3 is 14 amino acids long. The V gene end was trimmed by 4 bases and the J gene end by 9 bases; junction bases not matched to a gene: 4. CDR3 nucleotide sequence: TGTGCCAGCAGCACCCGGGACAGGGGTTCACCCCTCCACTTT. Translating it yields CASSTRDRGSPLHF.

The table lists this clone with a few counts. Here the CDR3 DNA reads TGTGCCAGCAGCTTATCGGGGACAGGGCAACAGCCCCAGCATTTT. Translated: CASSLSGTGQQPQHF. The chain employs TRBV7-3 and TRBJ1-5; TRBD1 matches 9 bases. This CDR3 region has 15 residues. The V segment lost 2 bases and the J segment 7 bases; nucleotides outside the gene matches: 6. Germline V gene data show CDR1 as SGHTA and CDR2 as FQGTGA.

The J gene is TRBJ2-1, the V gene TRBV10-3; maybe TRBD1 (6 bases). Per germline, CDR1 ENHRY and CDR2 SYGVKD. Trimming left V 2 bases short and J 6 bases short, with 17 bases between. This CDR3 is 16 amino acids long. The CDR3 nucleotides read TGTGCCATCAGTGAGAGTGTGGGAATACAGGGCAATGAGCAGTTCTTC. As protein: CAISESVGIQGNEQFF.

This chain connects TRBV10-2 to TRBJ2-7, with a tentative D call TRBD1 (8 bases). The CDR3 spans 14 residues. CDR1 is WSHSY and CDR2 is SAAADI in the germline V gene. Trimming took off 8 bases at V and 2 bases at J, with 16 bases between the two ends. In DNA form, the CDR3 reads TGCGCCAGCCTCCTAACAGGGGGGGCCTACGAGCAGTACTTC. The encoded protein is CASLLTGGAYEQYF.

The J gene is TRBJ2-1, the V gene TRBV19; 13 nucleotides agree with TRBD2. The CDR3 covers 17 residues. Germline V gives CDR1 LNHDA, CDR2 SQIVND (reference sequence). J gave up 4 bases and V 6 bases, and 9 bases lay outside the gene matches. CDR3 DNA: TGTGCCAGTAGAAGAAATAAACTAGCGGGAGGGTACAATGAGCAGTTCTTC. This codes for CASRRNKLAGGYNEQFF.

The chain combines TRBV24-1 with TRBJ2-1; a weak D match, TRBD1 (5 bases). The V end lost 7 bases, the J end lost 0 bases, and 24 bases lay between the germline ends. The CDR3 totals 19 residues. Germline assignment: CDR1 KGHDR and CDR2 SFDVKD. CDR3: CATRDRTNTGHSSYNEQFF. The CDR3 nucleotides are TGTGCCACCAGAGATAGGACCAATACAGGCCATAGCTCCTACAATGAGCAGTTCTTC.

V gene TRBV5-1 combines with J gene TRBJ2-1; maybe TRBD1 (5 bases). With 0 bases removed from V and 2 bases from J, the gap between germline ends came to 9 bases. Germline V lookup: CDR1 SGHRS, CDR2 YFSETQ. The CDR3 loop spans 15 amino acids. The CDR3 region has the DNA TGCGCCAGCAGCTTGGACAGGTCCCCCTACAATGAGCAGTTCTTC. It encodes CASSLDRSPYNEQFF.